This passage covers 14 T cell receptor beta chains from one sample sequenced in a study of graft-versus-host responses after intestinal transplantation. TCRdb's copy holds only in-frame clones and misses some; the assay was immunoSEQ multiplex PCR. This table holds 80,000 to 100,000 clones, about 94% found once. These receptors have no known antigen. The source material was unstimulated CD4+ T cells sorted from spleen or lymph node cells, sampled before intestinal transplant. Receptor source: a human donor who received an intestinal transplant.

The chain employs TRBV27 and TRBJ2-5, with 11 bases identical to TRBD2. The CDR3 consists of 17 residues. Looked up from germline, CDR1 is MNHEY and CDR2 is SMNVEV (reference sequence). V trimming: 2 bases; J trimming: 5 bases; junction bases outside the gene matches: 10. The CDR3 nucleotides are TGTGCCAGCAGTTTACAAAAAATTAGCGGGGGGGCCGAGACCCAGTACTTC. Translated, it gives CASSLQKISGGAETQYF.

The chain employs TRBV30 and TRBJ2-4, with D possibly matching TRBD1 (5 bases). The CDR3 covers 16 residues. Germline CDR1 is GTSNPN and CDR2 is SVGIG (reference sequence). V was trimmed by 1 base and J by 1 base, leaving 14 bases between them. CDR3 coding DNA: TGTGCCTGGAGTGGAATACAGGTACTCGCCAAAAACATTCAGTACTTC. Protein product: CAWSGIQVLAKNIQYF.

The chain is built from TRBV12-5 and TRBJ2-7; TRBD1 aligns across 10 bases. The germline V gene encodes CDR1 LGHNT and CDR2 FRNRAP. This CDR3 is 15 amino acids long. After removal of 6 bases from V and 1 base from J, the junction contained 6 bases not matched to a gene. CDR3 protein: CASGTPGQGSYEQYF. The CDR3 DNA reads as TGTGCTAGTGGCACCCCGGGACAGGGGTCCTACGAGCAGTACTTC. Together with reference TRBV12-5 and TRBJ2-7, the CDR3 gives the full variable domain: DARVTQTPRHKVTEMGQEVTMRCQPILGHNTVFWYRQTMMQGLELLAYFRNRAPLDDSGMPKDRFSAEMPDATLATLKIQPSEPRDSAVYFCASGTPGQGSYEQYFGPGTRLTVT.

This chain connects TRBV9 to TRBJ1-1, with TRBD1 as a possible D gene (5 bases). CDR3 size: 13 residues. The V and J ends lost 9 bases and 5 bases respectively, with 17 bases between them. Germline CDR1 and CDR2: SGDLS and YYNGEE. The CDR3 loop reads CANPREGGTEAFF. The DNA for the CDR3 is TGTGCCAACCCCAGGGAAGGAGGGACTGAAGCTTTCTTT.

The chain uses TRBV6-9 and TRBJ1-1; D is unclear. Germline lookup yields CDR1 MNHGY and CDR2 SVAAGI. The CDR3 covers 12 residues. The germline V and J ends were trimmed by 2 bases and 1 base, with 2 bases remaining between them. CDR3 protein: CASSYQNTEAFF. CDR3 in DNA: TGTGCCAGCAGTTATCAGAACACTGAAGCTTTCTTT.

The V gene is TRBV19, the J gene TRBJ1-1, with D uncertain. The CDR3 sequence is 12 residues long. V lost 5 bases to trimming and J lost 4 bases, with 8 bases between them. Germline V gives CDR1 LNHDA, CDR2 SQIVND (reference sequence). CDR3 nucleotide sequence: TGTGCCAGTAGTCGCCGGGGCACTGAAGCTTTCTTT. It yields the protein CASSRRGTEAFF.

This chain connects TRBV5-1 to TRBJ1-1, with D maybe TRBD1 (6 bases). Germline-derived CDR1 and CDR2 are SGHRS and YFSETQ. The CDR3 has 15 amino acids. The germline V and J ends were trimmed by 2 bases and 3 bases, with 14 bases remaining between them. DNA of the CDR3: TGCGCCAGCAGCTTAATGGCAGGGGAACACACTGAAGCTTTCTTT. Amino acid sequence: CASSLMAGEHTEAFF.

DNA of the CDR3: TGTGCCAGCAGTTGGACAGGTAACTCCTACGAGCAGTACTTC. Translation gives CASSWTGNSYEQYF. The chain combines TRBV6-5 with TRBJ2-7; 7 nucleotides agree with TRBD1. After removal of 4 bases from V and 0 bases from J, the junction contained 3 bases not matched to a gene. Germline values: CDR1 MNHEY, CDR2 SVGAGI. CDR3 length: 14 residues.

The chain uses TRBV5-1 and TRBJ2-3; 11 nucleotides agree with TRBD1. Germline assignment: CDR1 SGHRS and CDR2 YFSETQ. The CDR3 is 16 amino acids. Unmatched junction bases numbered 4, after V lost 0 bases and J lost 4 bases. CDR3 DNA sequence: TGCGCCAGCAGCTTGGCCGGGACAGGGGGGGCAGATACGCAGTATTTT. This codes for CASSLAGTGGADTQYF.

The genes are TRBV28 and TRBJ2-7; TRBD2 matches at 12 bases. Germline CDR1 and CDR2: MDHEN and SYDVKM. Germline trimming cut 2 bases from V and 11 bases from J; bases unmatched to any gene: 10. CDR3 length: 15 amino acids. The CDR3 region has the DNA TGTGCCAGCAGTTTACCTCTGGCTAGCGGGGGGGCGGAGTACTTC. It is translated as CASSLPLASGGAEYF.

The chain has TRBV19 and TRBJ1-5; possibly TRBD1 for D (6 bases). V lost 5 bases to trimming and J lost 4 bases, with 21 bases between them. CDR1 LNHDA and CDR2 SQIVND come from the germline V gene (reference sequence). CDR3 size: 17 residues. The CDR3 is CASSAWMAGVINQPQHF. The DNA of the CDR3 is TGTGCCAGTAGTGCCTGGATGGCAGGGGTAATTAATCAGCCCCAGCATTTT.

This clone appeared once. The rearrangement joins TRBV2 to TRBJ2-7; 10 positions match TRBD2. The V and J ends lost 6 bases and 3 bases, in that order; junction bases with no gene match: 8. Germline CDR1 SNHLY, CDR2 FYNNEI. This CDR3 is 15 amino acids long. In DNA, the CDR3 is TGTGCCAGCAGACCTAGCGGGAGCTCGGACTACGAGCAGTACTTC. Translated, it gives CASRPSGSSDYEQYF.

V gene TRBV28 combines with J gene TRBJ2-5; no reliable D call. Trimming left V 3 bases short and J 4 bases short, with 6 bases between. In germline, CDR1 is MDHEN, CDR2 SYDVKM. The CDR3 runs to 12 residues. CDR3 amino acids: CASSFLGETQYF. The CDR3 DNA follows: TGTGCCAGCAGTTTCCTCGGAGAGACCCAGTACTTC.

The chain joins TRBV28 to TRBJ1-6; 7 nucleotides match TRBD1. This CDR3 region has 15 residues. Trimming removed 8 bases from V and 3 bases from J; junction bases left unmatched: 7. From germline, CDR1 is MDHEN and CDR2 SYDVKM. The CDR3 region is CASLQGSLYNSPLHF. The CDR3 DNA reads TGTGCCAGCTTACAGGGGTCTCTCTATAATTCACCCCTCCACTTT.